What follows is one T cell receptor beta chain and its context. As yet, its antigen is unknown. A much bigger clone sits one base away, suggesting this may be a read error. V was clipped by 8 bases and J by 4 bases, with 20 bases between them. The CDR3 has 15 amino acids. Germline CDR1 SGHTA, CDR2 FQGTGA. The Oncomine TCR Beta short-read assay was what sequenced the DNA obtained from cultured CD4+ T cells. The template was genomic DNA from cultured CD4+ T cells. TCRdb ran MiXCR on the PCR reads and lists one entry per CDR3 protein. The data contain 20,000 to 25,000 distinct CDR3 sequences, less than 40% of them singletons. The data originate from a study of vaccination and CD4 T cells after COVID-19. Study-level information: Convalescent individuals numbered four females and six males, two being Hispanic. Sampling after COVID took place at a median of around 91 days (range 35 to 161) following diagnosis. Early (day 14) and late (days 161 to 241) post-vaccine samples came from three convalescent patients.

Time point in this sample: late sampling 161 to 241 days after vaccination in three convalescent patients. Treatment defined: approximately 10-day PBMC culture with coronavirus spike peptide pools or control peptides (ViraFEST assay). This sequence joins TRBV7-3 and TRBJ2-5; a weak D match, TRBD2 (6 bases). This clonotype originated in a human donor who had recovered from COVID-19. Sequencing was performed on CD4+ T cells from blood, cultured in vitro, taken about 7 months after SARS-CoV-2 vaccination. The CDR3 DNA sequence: TGTGCCAGCGGCCGTCAAAGCGGGTTAGGAGAGACCCAGTACTTC. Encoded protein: CASGRQSGLGETQYF.